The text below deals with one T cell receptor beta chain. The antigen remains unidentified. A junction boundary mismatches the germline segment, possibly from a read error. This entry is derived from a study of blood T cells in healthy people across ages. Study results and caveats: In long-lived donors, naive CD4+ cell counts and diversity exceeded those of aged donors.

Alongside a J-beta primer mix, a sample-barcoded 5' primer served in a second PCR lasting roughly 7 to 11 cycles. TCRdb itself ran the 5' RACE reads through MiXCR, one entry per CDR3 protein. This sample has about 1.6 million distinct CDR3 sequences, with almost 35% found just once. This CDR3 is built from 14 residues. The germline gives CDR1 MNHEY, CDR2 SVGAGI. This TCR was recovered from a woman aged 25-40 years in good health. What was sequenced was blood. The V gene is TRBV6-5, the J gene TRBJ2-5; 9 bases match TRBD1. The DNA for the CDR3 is TGTGCCAGCAGCCAAAACAGGGGGCAAGAGACCCTGTACTTC. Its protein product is CASSQNRGQETLYF.